This is a list of T cell receptor beta chains from one sample in a study of early T cells in non-severe SARS-CoV-2 infection. TCRdb ran MiXCR on the 5' RACE reads and lists one entry per CDR3 protein. The sample carries about 56,000 distinct CDR3 sequences, over 12% recorded once. The sample was whole blood, taken at baseline. The receptor source for this set is an adult who was a healthcare worker with PCR-confirmed SARS-CoV-2 infection or an uninfected control (not recorded which). CDR3s include the opening cysteine and the closing phenylalanine or tryptophan. Some rows mark clone size as missing; the rest say once, few, many or name a class of expanded clone.

v_call: TRBV4-1
j_call: TRBJ2-1
clone_size: few
cdr3_aa: CASSQALAGGRDEQFF

v_call: TRBV27
j_call: TRBJ2-1
clone_size: few
cdr3_aa: CASSLSPGGREQFF

v_call: TRBV6-2/TRBV6-3
j_call: TRBJ2-3
clone_size: few
cdr3_aa: CASSYRDSRRHTQYF

v_call: TRBV7-9
j_call: TRBJ2-7
clone_size: few
cdr3_aa: CASTKEALSYEQYF

v_call: TRBV28
j_call: TRBJ2-5
clone_size: few
cdr3_aa: CASSLGRGTSGGQETQYF

v_call: TRBV7-2
j_call: TRBJ2-6
clone_size: many
cdr3_aa: CASSPTGTGANVLTF

v_call: TRBV7-8
j_call: TRBJ2-7
clone_size: medium-sized
cdr3_aa: CASSLGEAGGYF

v_call: TRBV5-1
j_call: TRBJ2-5
clone_size: few
cdr3_aa: CASSPHLAHQETQYF

v_call: TRBV2
j_call: TRBJ2-1
clone_size: few
cdr3_aa: CASSVAGSSYNEQFF

v_call: TRBV4-1
j_call: TRBJ2-5
clone_size: -
cdr3_aa: CASSQEDSHRGTQYF

v_call: TRBV7-9
j_call: TRBJ2-1
clone_size: -
cdr3_aa: CASTPSLFDQFF

v_call: TRBV6-5
j_call: TRBJ2-7
clone_size: few
cdr3_aa: CASSWLAGVYEQYF

v_call: TRBV3-1
j_call: TRBJ2-7
clone_size: few
cdr3_aa: CASSLGLAGSYEQYF

v_call: TRBV27
j_call: TRBJ2-1
clone_size: few
cdr3_aa: CASSSGGGAYNEQFF

v_call: TRBV12-3/TRBV12-4
j_call: TRBJ2-7
clone_size: -
cdr3_aa: CASSQTASSYEQYF

v_call: TRBV5-1
j_call: TRBJ2-1
clone_size: -
cdr3_aa: CASSLGLAGDYNEQFF

v_call: TRBV6-6
j_call: TRBJ1-2
clone_size: -
cdr3_aa: CASSYSIRSPDGYTF

v_call: TRBV28
j_call: TRBJ2-5
clone_size: -
cdr3_aa: CASSPHGLAEETRYF

v_call: TRBV29-1
j_call: TRBJ2-3
clone_size: many
cdr3_aa: CSVVGRSRTDTQYF

v_call: TRBV27
j_call: TRBJ1-6
clone_size: few
cdr3_aa: CASPEGVDSPLHF

v_call: TRBV18
j_call: TRBJ2-1
clone_size: -
cdr3_aa: CASSPYRQGGYNEQFF

v_call: TRBV12-3/TRBV12-4
j_call: TRBJ2-4
clone_size: -
cdr3_aa: CASSSGGGWVRQF

v_call: TRBV20-1
j_call: TRBJ2-7
clone_size: few
cdr3_aa: CSARAGNTYEQYF

v_call: TRBV7-9
j_call: TRBJ1-1
clone_size: -
cdr3_aa: CASSGTTGAGDTEAFF

v_call: TRBV6-1
j_call: TRBJ2-5
clone_size: -
cdr3_aa: CASSATSGRETQYF

v_call: TRBV12-3/TRBV12-4
j_call: TRBJ2-7
clone_size: -
cdr3_aa: CASRDRGQQYF

v_call: TRBV5-4
j_call: TRBJ1-1
clone_size: -
cdr3_aa: CASRNRDKNTEAFF

v_call: TRBV20-1
j_call: TRBJ1-5
clone_size: -
cdr3_aa: CSARDRRGNQPQHF

v_call: TRBV4-1
j_call: TRBJ2-2
clone_size: -
cdr3_aa: CASSRTFRDDGELFF

v_call: TRBV28
j_call: TRBJ2-7
clone_size: many
cdr3_aa: CASSPTGTGAYEQYF

v_call: TRBV7-2
j_call: TRBJ2-7
clone_size: -
cdr3_aa: CASSLNKVRGQYF

v_call: TRBV12-3/TRBV12-4
j_call: TRBJ1-2
clone_size: -
cdr3_aa: CASSPGTGDFIGYTF

v_call: TRBV2
j_call: TRBJ1-6
clone_size: medium-sized
cdr3_aa: CASYSAQGANSPLHF

v_call: TRBV12-3/TRBV12-4
j_call: TRBJ2-7
clone_size: -
cdr3_aa: CASSLTFSSSYEQYF

v_call: TRBV4-2
j_call: TRBJ2-2
clone_size: few
cdr3_aa: CASSLNTHTGELFF

v_call: TRBV2
j_call: TRBJ2-3
clone_size: many
cdr3_aa: CASSPGQAADTQYF

v_call: TRBV3-1
j_call: TRBJ2-7
clone_size: -
cdr3_aa: CASSQALAGATYEQYF

v_call: TRBV5-1
j_call: TRBJ2-3
clone_size: few
cdr3_aa: CASGGSPTDTQYF

v_call: TRBV7-3
j_call: TRBJ2-5
clone_size: many
cdr3_aa: CASSLTGGGETQYF

v_call: TRBV20-1
j_call: TRBJ2-7
clone_size: few
cdr3_aa: CSARTRTSGKEQYF